This TCR beta chain was recorded in a study of CD8 T cells in Susac syndrome. Reverse transcription of roughly 0.45 to 1 ug RNA was performed with random hexamers. Amplification of TCR beta CDR3 used immunoSEQ multiplex PCR across 54 Vbeta and 13 Jbeta. TCRdb ran MiXCR on the immunoSEQ multiplex PCR reads and lists one entry per CDR3 protein. Here the sample spans approximately 65,000 distinct CDR3 sequences, approximately 94% being singletons. The healthy controls were matched to patients by age and sex. Germline CDR1 is SGHRS and CDR2 is YFSETQ. This CDR3 is built from 15 residues. Trimming removed 4 bases at V and 1 base at J, with 13 bases between.

The sequencing sample was made of CD8+ T cells from PBMCs. The TCR was taken from a human donor in good health. The chain combines TRBV5-1 with TRBJ2-3; possibly TRBD1 for D (5 bases). The CDR3 DNA follows: TGCGCCAGCAGCCCGGACACACGAGGCACAGATACGCAGTATTTT. Its protein product is CASSPDTRGTDTQYF.